Below are 32 T cell receptor beta chains sequenced from a single sample in a study of T cells after yellow fever vaccination (dated by TCRdb to between 2018 and 2020). The treatment or condition label corresponds to: live attenuated yellow fever vaccine strain. Library preparation used 5' RACE. Sequencing was performed on an Illumina HiSeq 2500. TCRdb reworked the public reads: Q25 trimming with fastp, MiXCR clone assembly, productive beta chains retained. All rows with the same CDR3 protein become a single entry with the most common DNA and genes. The sample profile shows more than 450,000 distinct CDR3 sequences; 21% of them were found once. The ten largest clones add up to less than 20% of the sample. Sequences were derived from PBMCs, sampled approximately 20 days after the first yellow fever vaccination. Source of these receptors: a man aged 18 to 30 who received the YFV17D yellow fever vaccine.

The chain couples TRBV7-6 to TRBJ2-2; 10 bases align to TRBD2. CDR3 length: 17 residues. Trimming took 3 bases from V and 4 from J; bases not matched to a gene: 8. Germline values: CDR1 SGHVS, CDR2 FNYEAQ. Here the CDR3 reads CASSFQRGGRGTGELFF. CDR3 sequence (DNA): TGTGCCAGCAGCTTCCAGCGGGGGGGCCGCGGCACCGGGGAGCTGTTTTTT.

The chain combines TRBV18 with TRBJ1-3; a possible D gene is TRBD1 (6 bases). This CDR3 region has 16 residues. Trimming removed 1 base at V and 0 bases at J, with 10 bases between. The germline V gene encodes CDR1 KGHSH and CDR2 LQKENI. The CDR3, as DNA: TGTGCCAGCTCACCACGCCAGGGGTTCTCTGGAAACACCATATATTTT. Amino acid sequence: CASSPRQGFSGNTIYF.

This clonotype was seen only a few times. The chain links TRBV12-3 or TRBV12-4 to TRBJ2-7; TRBD1 agrees at 8 bases. The V gene end was trimmed by 6 bases and the J gene end by 5 bases; junction bases not matched to a gene: 15. The CDR3 spans 16 residues. CDR3 loop: CASRGSGTGIHDEQYF. DNA for the CDR3: TGTGCCAGCAGGGGTTCCGGGACAGGAATCCACGACGAGCAGTACTTC.

The chain recombines TRBV4-1 with TRBJ2-3, with 10 bases identical to TRBD2. CDR1 and CDR2 from the germline V gene are MGHRA and YSYEKL. CDR3 length: 15 residues. V shed 4 bases, J shed 4 bases, and the junction held 5 bases outside the gene matches. CDR3 loop: CASSLGTSVADTQYF. The CDR3 DNA follows: TGCGCCAGCAGCCTCGGGACTAGCGTGGCAGATACGCAGTATTTT.

The chain is built from TRBV20-1 and TRBJ2-1; 7 nucleotides agree with TRBD2. Trimming cost V 3 bases and J 9 bases; bases outside gene matches: 8. Germline CDR1 and CDR2: DFQATT and SNEGSKA (reference sequence). CDR3 length: 13 residues. DNA for the CDR3: TGCAGTGCTAGGTCGGGAGGCGGCGGTGAGCAGTTCTTC. It is translated as CSARSGGGGEQFF.

This clonotype was counted between two and nine times. The V call is TRBV7-9, the J call TRBJ1-2, with D uncertain. CDR3 size: 15 residues. CDR1 is SEHNR and CDR2 is FQNEAQ in the germline V gene (reference sequence). Trimming removed 1 base from V and 1 base from J, with 10 bases in between. Written as DNA, the CDR3 is TGTGCCAGCAGCTTAGTGAACAGCCTTAACTATGGCTACACCTTC. It encodes CASSLVNSLNYGYTF.

The chain employs TRBV27 and TRBJ1-4, with no clear D. This CDR3 spans 13 amino acids. Per germline, CDR1 MNHEY and CDR2 SMNVEV (reference sequence). Trimming removed 2 bases from V and 10 bases from J, with 11 bases in between. CDR3 nucleotides: TGTGCCAGCAGTTTAGCCCAAGTGGGAAAACTGTTTTTT. Residues: CASSLAQVGKLFF.

V gene TRBV6-1 combines with J gene TRBJ2-2; the D gene is possibly TRBD1 (6 bases). Trimming removed 6 bases from V and 1 base from J, with 12 bases in between. Looked up from germline, CDR1 is MNHNS and CDR2 is SASEGT. The CDR3 length is 15 residues. The CDR3 loop is CASRRDTGNTGELFF. DNA of the CDR3: TGTGCCAGCAGGAGGGACACGGGGAACACCGGGGAGCTGTTTTTT.

This chain links TRBV20-1 with TRBJ1-5; perhaps TRBD1 as D (5 bases). CDR1 and CDR2 from the germline V gene are DFQATT and SNEGSKA (reference sequence). The CDR3 is 12 residues long. V lost 5 bases, J lost 5 bases, and 10 bases lay in between. The CDR3 loop is CSALGGDQPQHF. In nucleotides, the CDR3 is TGCAGTGCTCTGGGGGGGGATCAGCCCCAGCATTTT.

This clonotype was detected ten times or more. The rearrangement links TRBV7-2 to TRBJ2-1; TRBD2 matches 8 bases. This CDR3 region has 15 residues. The ends lost 0 bases at V and 5 bases at J; junction bases unmatched: 3. Germline CDR1 is SGHTA and CDR2 is FQGNSA. In DNA form, the CDR3 reads TGTGCCAGCAGCTTAGCGTTAGCGGGGCACAATGAGCAGTTCTTC. Its translation is CASSLALAGHNEQFF.

This clonotype was seen at least ten times. DNA of the CDR3: TGCAGTGCCCCCGACAGGGACCTCGAGCAGTACTTC. As protein: CSAPDRDLEQYF. This sequence joins TRBV20-1 and TRBJ2-7, with TRBD1 identical over 7 bases. V dropped 6 bases and J dropped 6; count of bases not matched to a gene: 8. The CDR3 loop spans 12 amino acids. CDR1 is DFQATT and CDR2 is SNEGSKA in the germline V gene (reference sequence).

This sequence joins TRBV7-3 and TRBJ2-1; 10 bases are a match to TRBD2. The germline CDR1 and CDR2 sequences are SGHTA and FQGTGA. The CDR3 extends over 17 amino acids. Trimming at V came to 4 bases and at J to 5 bases, leaving 11 bases not matched to a gene. The CDR3 sequence is CASSSLPSSGGHNEQFF. CDR3 nucleotides: TGTGCCAGCAGCTCCCTACCCTCTAGCGGGGGCCACAATGAGCAGTTCTTC.

This clonotype has ten or more counts. This chain connects TRBV5-1 to TRBJ2-7; no clear D. Deletions cut 4 bases from V and 4 bases from J, with 3 bases between. This CDR3 has 10 residues. CDR1 SGHRS and CDR2 YFSETQ come from the germline V gene. CDR3 nucleotide sequence: TGCGCCAGCAGCGTTTACGAGCAGTACGTC. It translates to CASSVYEQYV.

This clonotype was observed a few times. The chain carries TRBV6-5 and TRBJ1-4; no clear D. Germline assignment: CDR1 MNHEY and CDR2 SVGAGI. The CDR3 spans 12 residues. Trimming took 4 bases from V and 10 from J, leaving 10 bases between them. The CDR3: CASSFGNGKLFF. CDR3 nucleotide sequence: TGTGCCAGCAGTTTCGGAAACGGAAAACTGTTTTTT.

The rearrangement joins TRBV15 to TRBJ2-7; D is uncertain. The CDR3 consists of 14 residues. V was trimmed by 0 bases and J by 6 bases, leaving 12 bases between them. Germline V lookup: CDR1 LNHNV, CDR2 YYDKDF (reference sequence). The CDR3 DNA reads TGTGCCACCAGCAGAGACACAACTCCAGGCGAGCAGTACTTC. It specifies CATSRDTTPGEQYF.

This clonotype was seen only a few times. The CDR3 nucleotides read TGCGCCAGCAGCCAAGATATTCAGACCCGAGAGACCCAGTACTTC. This gives the protein CASSQDIQTRETQYF. The chain is built from TRBV4-3 and TRBJ2-5; D remains ambiguous. Trimming left V 0 bases short and J 4 bases short, with 12 bases between. Germline CDR1 and CDR2: LGHNA and YSLEER. This CDR3 contains 15 residues.

The chain employs TRBV5-1 and TRBJ2-6; no reliable D call. Between the trimmed V and J ends, which lost 0 bases and 3 bases, there was a span of 13 bases. Germline V gene sequence: CDR1 SGHRS, CDR2 YFSETQ. The CDR3 covers 17 residues. CDR3 loop: CASSLAMENRGANVLTF. The CDR3 DNA follows: TGCGCCAGCAGCTTGGCGATGGAGAACCGTGGGGCCAACGTCCTGACTTTC. The whole variable domain, filled in from reference TRBV5-1 and TRBJ2-6, reads KAGVTQTPRYLIKTRGQQVTLSCSPISGHRSVSWYQQTPGQGLQFLFEYFSETQRNKGNFPGRFSGRQFSNSRSEMNVSTLELGDSALYLCASSLAMENRGANVLTFGAGSRLTVL.

This chain links TRBV10-3 with TRBJ2-1; 11 bases map to TRBD1. In germline, CDR1 is ENHRY, CDR2 SYGVKD. Germline trimming cut 4 bases from V and 7 bases from J; bases unmatched to any gene: 12. This CDR3 region has 17 residues. Written as DNA, the CDR3 is TGTGCCATCAGTGCTACCGGGACAGGGGGAAAGTTTAATGAGCAGTTCTTC. Residues: CAISATGTGGKFNEQFF.

The chain combines TRBV10-3 with TRBJ2-4; TRBD2 is a possible D gene (7 bases). Trimming pared 4 bases from V and 0 bases from J, leaving 16 bases between. CDR1 ENHRY and CDR2 SYGVKD come from the germline V gene. This CDR3 contains 17 residues. The DNA of the CDR3 is TGTGCCATCAGTGGGGGGGGCGGGGAAATAGCCAAAAACATTCAGTACTTC. Its translation is CAISGGGGEIAKNIQYF.

This clonotype was observed a handful of times. V gene TRBV20-1 combines with J gene TRBJ2-4; TRBD1 is a possible D gene (5 bases). Trimming pared 0 bases from V and 1 base from J, leaving 10 bases between. The CDR3 extends over 15 amino acids. CDR1 and CDR2 from the germline V gene are DFQATT and SNEGSKA (reference sequence). The CDR3 nucleotides are TGCAGTGCTAGAGACCGACAGAACGCCAAAAACATTCAGTACTTC. Translating gives CSARDRQNAKNIQYF.

This clonotype was found a few times. The gene calls are TRBV5-8 and TRBJ2-1; D is undetermined. CDR1 is SGHTS and CDR2 is YDEGEE in the germline V gene. The CDR3 consists of 12 residues. V was cut by 3 bases and J by 5 bases, with 6 bases left in between. CDR3 amino acids: CASSSRHNEQFF. The CDR3 region has the DNA TGTGCCAGCAGCTCACGACACAATGAGCAGTTCTTC. The full variable domain, with the rest looked up from reference TRBV5-8 and TRBJ2-1, is EAGVTQSPTHLIKTRGQQATLRCSPISGHTSVYWYQQALGLGLQFLLWYDEGEERNRGNFPPRFSGRQFPNYSSELNVNALELEDSALYLCASSSRHNEQFFGPGTRLTVL.

This clonotype has a handful of counts. The chain carries TRBV6-2 or TRBV6-3 and TRBJ1-5; 7 bases match TRBD1. Germline V gene lookup returns CDR1 MNHEY and CDR2 SVGEGT. With 10 bases clipped from V and 5 bases from J, the junction kept 8 bases outside the gene matches. CDR3 length equals 13 residues. The CDR3 region is CATGQDLYQPQHF. CDR3 DNA sequence: TGTGCCACCGGACAGGATCTCTATCAGCCCCAGCATTTT.

The V gene is TRBV4-3, the J gene TRBJ1-1, with no clear D. Germline V lookup: CDR1 LGHNA, CDR2 YSLEER. The CDR3 consists of 16 residues. Deletions cut 1 base from V and 4 bases from J, with 16 bases between. The CDR3 sequence: CASSQGVGRSGTEAFF. DNA for the CDR3: TGCGCCAGCAGCCAAGGTGTAGGGCGGTCGGGCACTGAAGCTTTCTTT.

In this sample, this clonotype turned up a few times. The chain combines TRBV5-4 with TRBJ2-5, with D unresolved. This CDR3 has 15 residues. The germline V and J ends were trimmed by 3 bases and 5 bases, with 17 bases remaining between them. CDR1 is SGHNT, CDR2 YYREEE, per germline (reference sequence). The CDR3 nucleotides are TGTGCCAGCAGCTCGAAACTTAAAGGGCCGGAGACCCAGTACTTC. Translation gives CASSSKLKGPETQYF.

In its sample, this clonotype was seen a few times. The chain carries TRBV7-9 and TRBJ1-5; 7 bases are a match to TRBD1. This CDR3 comprises 15 residues. CDR1 and CDR2 (germline): SEHNR, FQNEAQ (reference sequence). Trimming removed 6 bases from V and 3 bases from J; junction bases left unmatched: 8. Here the CDR3 DNA reads TGTGCCAGCAGTATGAAGACAGGGACCAATCAGCCCCAGCATTTT. Its protein is CASSMKTGTNQPQHF.

The rearrangement joins TRBV20-1 to TRBJ2-7; TRBD1 aligns across 7 bases. The CDR3 runs 13 residues. Germline values: CDR1 DFQATT, CDR2 SNEGSKA (reference sequence). V lost 4 bases to trimming and J lost 4 bases; unmatched junction nucleotides: 7. The CDR3 protein is CSATGTDNYEQYF. CDR3 coding DNA: TGCAGTGCTACCGGGACAGACAATTACGAGCAGTACTTC.

This clonotype was observed many times. The V gene is TRBV9, the J gene TRBJ1-1, with D tentatively TRBD1 (5 bases). From germline, CDR1 is SGDLS and CDR2 YYNGEE. The CDR3 has 13 residues. V lost 3 bases, J lost 0 bases, and 6 bases lay in between. CDR3 sequence (DNA): TGTGCCAGCAGCGCAGGGATGAACACTGAAGCTTTCTTT. It yields the protein CASSAGMNTEAFF.

This CDR3 is CASSAGPHQETQYF. The CDR3 nucleotides are TGTGCCAGCAGCGCAGGACCTCACCAAGAGACCCAGTACTTC. The V and J genes are TRBV12-3 or TRBV12-4 and TRBJ2-5; no firm D call. The CDR3 has 14 residues. The ends were cut back, 6 bases at V and 0 bases at J, with 11 bases in the middle.

There are a few counts of this clonotype. The chain joins TRBV20-1 to TRBJ2-1; 11 bases agree with TRBD2. Germline values: CDR1 DFQATT, CDR2 SNEGSKA (reference sequence). The CDR3 covers 13 residues. The ends lost 3 bases at V and 8 bases at J; junction bases unmatched: 3. DNA for the CDR3: TGCAGTGCTAGTAGCGGGGGGGACCATGAGCAGTTCTTC. Amino acids: CSASSGGDHEQFF.

V usage is TRBV29-1 and J usage is TRBJ2-5; the D is unclear. This CDR3 is 11 amino acids long. The germline V and J ends were trimmed by 6 bases and 7 bases, with 12 bases remaining between them. Germline-derived CDR1 and CDR2 are SQVTM and ANQGSEA. CDR3 loop: CSVATLGTQYF. CDR3 nucleotide sequence: TGCAGCGTAGCAACTCTGGGGACCCAGTACTTC.

In this sample, this clonotype turned up a few times. V usage is TRBV20-1 and J usage is TRBJ2-3; D is unclear. The V gene's germline CDR1 is DFQATT and CDR2 SNEGSKA (reference sequence). V lost 1 base and J lost 2, with 13 bases in between. CDR3 length: 15 amino acids. The CDR3 loop reads CSARGATRYTDTQYF. The CDR3 DNA follows: TGCAGTGCTAGAGGGGCCACGCGGTACACAGATACGCAGTATTTT.

This clonotype was observed a few times. The rearrangement links TRBV29-1 to TRBJ2-2; D is perhaps TRBD1 (6 bases). The CDR3 length is 11 residues. Germline CDR1 reads SQVTM; CDR2 reads ANQGSEA. Trimming stripped 6 bases from V and 6 bases from J, with 8 bases between. DNA of the CDR3: TGCAGCGTGGGGGCACCCGGGGAGCTGTTTTTT. Its translation: CSVGAPGELFF.